These 19 T cell receptor beta chains were sequenced from one sample in a study of blood T cell repertoires in COVID-19. Sequencing was performed with immunoSEQ multiplex PCR; in TCRdb, only in-frame clones are kept and a portion is missing. The sample includes about 240,000 clones, 75% to 90% of them seen just once. Material for sequencing was peripheral blood. All receptors come from an older woman with active or convalescent COVID-19.

This clone was recorded a few times. The rearrangement links TRBV19 to TRBJ2-1; 9 nucleotides agree with TRBD1. The CDR3 is 16 residues long. Germline CDR1 is LNHDA and CDR2 is SQIVND (reference sequence). Trimming at V came to 8 bases and at J to 9 bases, leaving 17 bases not matched to a gene. Written as DNA, the CDR3 is TGTGCCAGTTCTACCGTCGGACAGGGGTATCTGAGTGAGCAGTTCTTC. It specifies CASSTVGQGYLSEQFF.

This sequence joins TRBV3-1 (or the pseudogene TRBV3-2) and TRBJ2-6; 9 bases agree with TRBD1. The junction had 11 bases not matched to a gene; V was cut back by 8 bases and J by 0 bases. Germline CDR1 and CDR2: LGHDT and YNNKEL (reference sequence). The CDR3 sequence is 18 residues long. The CDR3 DNA reads TGTGCCAGCTGCAAGACCGGACAGGGGACCTCTGGGGCCAACGTCCTGACTTTC. This sequence encodes CASCKTGQGTSGANVLTF.

The gene calls are TRBV18 and TRBJ1-1, with D uncertain. Germline V gene data show CDR1 as KGHSH and CDR2 as LQKENI. The ends were cut back, 6 bases at V and 0 bases at J, with 8 bases in the middle. The CDR3 runs to 13 residues. The CDR3 is CASSRQMNTEAFF. In DNA, the CDR3 is TGTGCCAGCTCGCGGCAGATGAACACTGAAGCTTTCTTT.

The chain employs TRBV7-3 and TRBJ2-2; maybe TRBD2 (5 bases). The germline V gene has CDR1 SGHTA and CDR2 FQGTGA. Trimming took off 5 bases at V and 7 bases at J, with 11 bases between the two ends. The CDR3 has 13 amino acids. In DNA, the CDR3 is TGTGCCAGCAGCCTAGGCGGGTTCGGGGAGCTGTTTTTT. Protein sequence: CASSLGGFGELFF.

The chain couples TRBV10-3 to TRBJ1-5; D unclear. CDR1 and CDR2 (germline): ENHRY, SYGVKD. The CDR3 sequence is 16 residues long. Between the trimmed V and J ends, which lost 0 bases and 0 bases, there was a span of 9 bases. The CDR3 protein is CAISESSGYSNQPQHF. For the CDR3, the DNA is TGTGCCATCAGTGAGTCGTCCGGGTATAGCAATCAGCCCCAGCATTTT.

On this clone itself: A junction end diverges from the germline sequence, so it may reflect a read error. V and J are TRBV11-2 and TRBJ2-1, with 8 bases aligning to TRBD1. The V gene's germline CDR1 is SGHAT and CDR2 FQNNGV. The CDR3 contains 12 residues. The CDR3: CASSSPGQGWVF. CDR3 in DNA: TGTGCCAGCAGCTCACCTGGACAGGGATGGGTCTTC. The full variable domain, completed using reference TRBV11-2 and TRBJ2-1, is EAGVAQSPRYKIIEKRQSVAFWCNPISGHATLYWYQQILGQGPKLLIQFQNNGVVDDSQLPKDRFSAERLKGVDSTLKIQPAKLEDSAVYLCASSSPGQGWVFGPGTRLTVL.

The chain links TRBV25-1 to TRBJ1-1; weak D call: TRBD1 (5 bases). The germline CDR1 and CDR2 sequences are MGHDK and SYGVNS. V was trimmed by 3 bases and J by 0 bases, leaving 11 bases between them. The CDR3 spans 15 residues. The DNA of the CDR3 is TGTGCCAGCAGTGAGGCGACAGCCGTGAACACTGAAGCTTTCTTT. It encodes CASSEATAVNTEAFF.

This clone was seen more than once but under ten times. The genes are TRBV27 and TRBJ2-7, with D tentatively TRBD2 (6 bases). The CDR3 extends over 15 amino acids. V was shortened by 6 bases and J by 0 bases, with 15 bases between the two germline ends. Germline lookup yields CDR1 MNHEY and CDR2 SMNVEV (reference sequence). The chain's CDR3 is CASRPGTPGSYEQYF. The CDR3 region has the DNA TGTGCCAGCAGGCCCGGGACTCCCGGCTCCTACGAGCAGTACTTC.

The CDR3 DNA reads TGCGCCAGCAGCCAAGACCCGGGGAGGGGGGTCAAAAACATTCAGTACTTC. Protein product: CASSQDPGRGVKNIQYF. This rearrangement joins TRBV4-1 to TRBJ2-4, with D perhaps TRBD2 (7 bases). The CDR3 sequence is 17 residues long. V lost 0 bases and J 3 bases, leaving 15 bases between the germline ends. In germline, CDR1 is MGHRA, CDR2 YSYEKL.

The J gene is TRBJ1-2, the V gene TRBV12-3 or TRBV12-4, with D uncertain. This CDR3 comprises 12 residues. V dropped 6 bases and J dropped 7 bases, with 12 bases sitting between them. This CDR3 reads CASSPPLGGYTF. CDR3 DNA sequence: TGTGCCAGCAGCCCTCCCCTCGGTGGCTACACCTTC.

Regarding this clone: This sample also contains other DNA sequences that code for the same CDR3. V gene TRBV14 combines with J gene TRBJ1-2; tentative D call: TRBD1 (6 bases). The V end lost 1 base, the J end lost 2 bases, and 11 bases lay between the germline ends. The CDR3 loop spans 15 amino acids. Germline values: CDR1 SGHDN, CDR2 FVKESK. Written as DNA, the CDR3 is TGTGCCAGCAGCCAAGGGCTTACAGGGAACTATGGCTACACCTTC. It translates to CASSQGLTGNYGYTF. Looking up the rest from reference TRBV14 and TRBJ1-2 gives the full variable domain: EAGVTQFPSHSVIEKGQTVTLRCDPISGHDNLYWYRRVMGKEIKFLLHFVKESKQDESGMPNNRFLAERTGGTYSTLKVQPAELEDSGVYFCASSQGLTGNYGYTFGSGTRLTVV.

The chain employs TRBV3-1 (or the pseudogene TRBV3-2) and TRBJ1-3, with 12 bases identical to TRBD1. V was clipped by 3 bases and J by 1 base; unmatched bases: 10. The CDR3 consists of 19 residues. CDR1 LGHDT and CDR2 YNNKEL come from the germline V gene (reference sequence). The CDR3 reads CASSQGDRGRVGSGNTIYF. The CDR3 DNA is TGTGCCAGCAGCCAGGGGGACAGGGGGCGCGTTGGATCTGGAAACACCATATATTTT.

This chain uses TRBV28 with TRBJ2-7, with 9 positions matching TRBD1. The CDR3 is 15 residues long. The J segment lost 2 bases and the V segment lost 6 bases, leaving 8 bases of the junction unmatched. Germline-derived CDR1 and CDR2 are MDHEN and SYDVKM. The CDR3 nucleotides read TGTGCCAGCAGGTTTCCCGGGACAGGGCCCTACGAGCAGTACTTC. Encoded protein: CASRFPGTGPYEQYF.

The V call is TRBV5-6, the J call TRBJ2-1, with 7 positions matching TRBD1. Germline V lookup: CDR1 SGHDT, CDR2 YYEEEE. The CDR3 spans 15 residues. Unmatched junction bases numbered 9, after V lost 5 bases and J lost 4 bases. The CDR3 DNA follows: TGTGCCAGCAGTCCGCGACAGGGACAATACAATGAGCAGTTCTTC. Its translation is CASSPRQGQYNEQFF.

This chain uses TRBV5-5 with TRBJ1-2, with 12 positions matching TRBD1. V gave up 3 bases and J gave up 8 bases; unmatched junction bases: 8. Germline assignment: CDR1 SGHKS and CDR2 YYEKEE (reference sequence). The CDR3 runs to 15 residues. The CDR3 protein is CASSSIGTGGRGYTF. CDR3 sequence (DNA): TGTGCCAGCAGCTCAATCGGGACAGGGGGCCGCGGCTACACCTTC. Full variable domain (outside the CDR3, taken from reference TRBV5-5 and TRBJ1-2): DAGVTQSPTHLIKTRGQQVTLRCSPISGHKSVSWYQQVLGQGPQFIFQYYEKEERGRGNFPDRFSARQFPNYSSELNVNALLLGDSALYLCASSSIGTGGRGYTFGSGTRLTVV.

This clone is a singleton in its sample. The V call is TRBV27, the J call TRBJ2-5, with 7 bases aligning to TRBD1. The V gene's germline CDR1 is MNHEY and CDR2 SMNVEV (reference sequence). The V gene end was trimmed by 3 bases and the J gene end by 4 bases; junction bases not matched to a gene: 8. This CDR3 has 15 amino acids. CDR3 loop: CASSFQQGWRETQYF. CDR3 bases: TGTGCCAGCAGTTTCCAACAGGGGTGGCGAGAGACCCAGTACTTC.

The chain links TRBV4-2 to TRBJ1-2; no firm D call. Between the trimmed V and J ends, which lost 0 bases and 7 bases, there was a span of 18 bases. This CDR3 has 16 residues. CDR1 and CDR2 (germline): LGHNA, YNFKEQ. In DNA, the CDR3 is TGTGCCAGCAGCCAAGATTGGTCGGGGTACGAGTCTGGCTACACCTTC. This translates into CASSQDWSGYESGYTF.

The V call is TRBV7-9, the J call TRBJ2-1, with 9 nucleotides matching TRBD2. CDR3 length: 16 residues. The ends lost 1 base at V and 9 bases at J; junction bases unmatched: 10. The germline gives CDR1 SEHNR, CDR2 FQNEAQ (reference sequence). The CDR3 sequence: CASSLGVAGGHAEQFF. The CDR3 DNA reads TGTGCCAGCAGCTTAGGCGTGGCGGGGGGGCATGCTGAGCAGTTCTTC.

V and J are TRBV10-3 and TRBJ1-1; 8 bases are shared with TRBD1. The J segment lost 1 base and the V segment lost 10 bases, leaving 11 bases of the junction unmatched. The CDR3 has 15 residues. Germline V lookup: CDR1 ENHRY, CDR2 SYGVKD. CDR3 coding DNA: TGTGCCACCCGAAGGGCCGGACAGGGGAACACTGAAGCTTTCTTT. It yields the protein CATRRAGQGNTEAFF.